These T cell receptor beta chains were read from a single sample in a study of CD8 T cells in ankylosing spondylitis. TCRdb re-analysed the 5' RACE reads in MiXCR, keeping a single row per CDR3 protein. The table lists under 450,000 distinct CDR3 sequences, 20% of them singletons, with about an eighth in the top ten. The sequenced sample consisted of blood, either unsorted or a sorted T cell fraction (not recorded which). The receptors were sampled from a male donor with ankylosing spondylitis or in good health (not recorded which). Both conserved end residues are part of each CDR3. The D gene is left open where the match is weak. Clone size is shown for a subset of rows, as once, few, many or a class of expanded clone.

d_call j_call v_call clone_size cdr3_nt cdr3_aa
. TRBJ2-1 TRBV4-1 few TGCGCCAGCAGCCAAGACCGGGACGGACTTTACAATGAGCAGTTCTTC CASSQDRDGLYNEQFF
. TRBJ2-3 TRBV20-1 few TGCAGTGCTAGAGATCTGGGCGGGGGCACAGATACGCAGTATTTT CSARDLGGGTDTQYF
. TRBJ2-3 TRBV20-1 few TGCAGTGCTATTCCAGAGGGGGGCCGCACAGATACGCAGTATTTT CSAIPEGGRTDTQYF
TRBD2 TRBJ2-7 TRBV20-1 . TGCAGTGCTAGAGATATTAGCGGCGGGGGGCTGTACGAGCAGTACTTC CSARDISGGGLYEQYF
. TRBJ2-7 TRBV11-1 few TGTGCCAGCAGCCGAGGCGGAAACGGGGTAAGGTCCTACGAGCAGTACTTC CASSRGGNGVRSYEQYF
. TRBJ2-5 TRBV7-9 few TGTGCCAGCAGCTTAGGTACCCAAGAGACCCAGTACTTC CASSLGTQETQYF
. TRBJ1-1 TRBV28 many TGTGCCAGCAGTTCTCCTGGACAGTTGAACACTGAAGCTTTCTTT CASSSPGQLNTEAFF
. TRBJ2-1 TRBV4-1 few TGCGCCAGCAGCCAAGATCCCTGGCAGGGATCCTACAATGAGCAGTTCTTC CASSQDPWQGSYNEQFF
. TRBJ2-7 TRBV28 few TGTGCCAGCAGACTCCCGTTCTCCTACGAGCAGTACTTC CASRLPFSYEQYF
TRBD2 TRBJ2-7 TRBV20-1 . TGCAGTGCTAGAGATCTCTGGGAGGGAACCTACGAGCAGTACTTC CSARDLWEGTYEQYF
TRBD1 TRBJ1-6 TRBV7-9 many TGTGCCGGCGGCCGTGATACAGGGGTAGGTTCACCCCTCCACTTT CAGGRDTGVGSPLHF
. TRBJ2-1 TRBV12-3/TRBV12-4 . TGTGCCAGCAGTACCCCGGGGGATGAGCAGTTCTTC CASSTPGDEQFF
. TRBJ2-5 TRBV7-7 . TGTGCCAGCAGCTTAACCATCCAAGAGACCCAGTACTTC CASSLTIQETQYF
. TRBJ1-1 TRBV6-6 many TGTGCCAGCAGTTACTCATGGGACGGTGAAGCTTTCTTT CASSYSWDGEAFF
TRBD1 TRBJ2-7 TRBV10-3 . TGTGCCAACGACAGGGGTGTCTACGAGCAGTACTTC CANDRGVYEQYF
. TRBJ2-7 TRBV15 . TGTGCCACCAGCCACCGGGGGCAGAGGTACGAGCAGTACTTC CATSHRGQRYEQYF
TRBD1 TRBJ2-7 TRBV5-4 few TGTGCCAGCAGCGCCCGGACAGGGATTTCCTACGAGCAGTACTTC CASSARTGISYEQYF
. TRBJ2-2 TRBV10-3 few TGTGCCATCAGTGAGTCGATGGCGCATGGCACCGGGGAGCTGTTTTTT CAISESMAHGTGELFF
TRBD1 TRBJ1-2 TRBV2 few TGTGCCGGAAGGGACAGGGGCGACTATGGCTACACCTTC CAGRDRGDYGYTF
. TRBJ2-7 TRBV28 . TGTGCCAGCAGTCCGGGCAATAGTCCCGAGCAGTACTTC CASSPGNSPEQYF